Listed below are T cell receptor beta chains from one sample, sequenced in a study of blood T cell repertoires in COVID-19. The data were produced by immunoSEQ multiplex PCR, yet TCRdb's version contains in-frame clones alone and is incomplete. The data hold about 300,000 clones, with roughly 90% observed a single time. The sample was PBMCs or T cells enriched from blood (not recorded which). Receptors originate from a middle-aged woman who had recovered from COVID-19. The conserved cysteine and the conserved F or W are not part of the CDR3 here. The D gene is left open where the match is weak. Clone size is stated in some rows and not others, as once, few, many or a class when expanded.

NA	TRBV18	NA	TRBJ1-1	ASSPGGPRTEAF
NA	TRBV27	once	TRBJ2-7	ASSLLQRRPYEQY
TRBD1	TRBV2	NA	TRBJ1-6	ASSTATARQGLTLH
NA	TRBV6-6	NA	TRBJ1-4	ASSYLQGSREKLF
NA	TRBV7-2	NA	TRBJ1-4	ASSLVRGEKLF
NA	TRBV5-6	NA	TRBJ2-1	ASSSFGGEQF
NA	TRBV9	NA	TRBJ1-1	ASSVGAAEVGYTEAF
NA	TRBV4-1	NA	TRBJ2-7	ASSQEGQLSYEQY
NA	TRBV7-7	NA	TRBJ2-5	ASSPLVIQETQY
NA	TRBV12-3/TRBV12-4	NA	TRBJ2-1	ASSFAGSNEQF
NA	TRBV7-9	once	TRBJ1-2	ASSYNNQNGYT
TRBD1	TRBV7-2	NA	TRBJ2-1	ASSYLQGANNEQF
NA	TRBV11-2	NA	TRBJ1-1	ASSLDLVSFTEAF